The clone carrying this T cell receptor (beta chain) was seen a few times. This sample was included in a study of blood T cells in healthy people across ages. The second PCR ran about 7 to 12 cycles with a sample-barcoded 5' primer and J-beta primers. TCRdb called the 5' RACE reads again in MiXCR, with one record for every CDR3 protein. The sample lists about 640,000 distinct CDR3 sequences; around 54% were seen once. With V trimmed by 0 bases and J by 5 bases, 4 bases remained unmatched. Per germline, CDR1 LGHNA and CDR2 YNFKEQ. This CDR3 region has 15 residues. The receptor was isolated from a man aged 60 to 69 in good health. This chain links TRBV4-2 with TRBJ1-2; 9 bases are shared with TRBD1. The sample was blood. The CDR3 protein is CASSQEQGAGYGYTF. CDR3 DNA: TGTGCCAGCAGCCAAGAACAGGGGGCAGGGTATGGCTACACCTTC.